This passage covers 28 T cell receptor beta chains from one sample sequenced in a study of metastatic and nonmetastatic thyroid tumors (TCRdb year 2020). No treatment had been received by any patient before thyroid surgery. The library was prepared using PCR. TCRdb lists the instrument as Illumina HiSeq 4000. TCRdb reprocessing: public reads trimmed at Q25 with fastp, clones called with MiXCR, in-frame beta chains kept. The table for this sample lists a few thousand clones; roughly 20% of them were counted only once. The top ten hold 20% to 25% of the sample. Sequenced sample: tumor tissue. Receptor source: a male donor with papillary thyroid cancer or a benign thyroid nodule (not recorded which). Some clones in this sample may be carry-over from other donors' samples.

This clone has only a few counts. The chain links TRBV28 to TRBJ2-1; the D gene is possibly TRBD2 (6 bases). Trimming left V 5 bases short and J 6 bases short, with 20 bases between. Germline V lookup: CDR1 MDHEN, CDR2 SYDVKM. This CDR3 region has 16 residues. Here the CDR3 DNA reads TGTGCCAGCAGTGTAACCGGCCATGGGAGGACCAATGAGCAGTTCTTC. Encoded protein: CASSVTGHGRTNEQFF.

The sample holds a few counts of this clone. The chain couples TRBV19 to TRBJ1-5; D unresolved. The CDR3 runs 13 residues. V was trimmed by 6 bases and J by 1 base, leaving 7 bases between them. Looked up from germline, CDR1 is LNHDA and CDR2 is SQIVND (reference sequence). Here the CDR3 DNA reads TGTGCCAGTAGCCAGTACAGCAATCAGCCCCAGCATTTT. Translated: CASSQYSNQPQHF. Full variable domain (outside the CDR3, taken from reference TRBV19 and TRBJ1-5): DGGITQSPKYLFRKEGQNVTLSCEQNLNHDAMYWYRQDPGQGLRLIYYSQIVNDFQKGDIAEGYSVSREKKESFPLTVTSAQKNPTAFYLCASSQYSNQPQHFGDGTRLSIL.

This clone has more than one count but fewer than ten. J is TRBJ1-2 and V is TRBV6-6; the match to TRBD1 covers 9 bases. The CDR3 length is 15 residues. The V and J ends lost 2 bases and 6 bases, in that order; junction bases with no gene match: 7. Germline V CDR1 and CDR2: MNHNY, SVGAGI (reference sequence). The CDR3 loop reads CASSYTGTGQNGYTF. The CDR3, as DNA: TGTGCCAGCAGTTACACCGGGACAGGGCAGAATGGCTACACCTTC.

The rearrangement uses TRBV4-1 and TRBJ2-2, with D possibly being TRBD2 (6 bases). Deletions cut 0 bases from V and 4 bases from J, with 15 bases between. The CDR3 extends over 17 amino acids. Germline CDR1 is MGHRA and CDR2 is YSYEKL. As DNA, the CDR3 is TGCGCCAGCAGCCAAGAAGGGGCGGGGCTGACCACCGGGGAGCTGTTTTTT. Its protein product is CASSQEGAGLTTGELFF.

The chain links TRBV30 to TRBJ1-2; TRBD1 aligns across 8 bases. The CDR3 length is 12 residues. CDR1 and CDR2 from the germline V gene are GTSNPN and SVGIG (reference sequence). V was pared by 2 bases and J by 7 bases, with 3 bases of the junction left unmatched. The CDR3 loop is CAWSIGTGGYTF. In nucleotides, the CDR3 is TGTGCCTGGAGTATCGGGACAGGTGGCTACACCTTC. Supplemented by reference TRBV30 and TRBJ1-2, the full variable domain reads SQTIHQWPATLVQPVGSPLSLECTVEGTSNPNLYWYRQAAGRGLQLLFYSVGIGQISSEVPQNLSASRPQDRQFILSSKKLLLSDSGFYLCAWSIGTGGYTFGSGTRLTVV.

This clone is termed medium-sized. V usage is TRBV11-3 and J usage is TRBJ2-5; D ambiguous. CDR1 and CDR2 from the germline V gene are SGHNT and YENEEA. V shed 4 bases and J shed 2 bases, with 11 bases lying between them. This CDR3 has 14 residues. CDR3 sequence (DNA): TGTGCCAGCAGCTCGTGGACGGAACAAGAGACCCAGTACTTC. The encoded protein is CASSSWTEQETQYF.

This clone was recorded a few times. In DNA form, the CDR3 reads TGTGCCAGCTCACCACCTAGCCAAGGTTCTAATTCACCCCTCCACTTT. Protein sequence: CASSPPSQGSNSPLHF. The chain joins TRBV18 to TRBJ1-6, with no clear D. Between the trimmed V and J ends, which lost 0 bases and 6 bases, there was a span of 12 bases. This CDR3 spans 16 amino acids. Germline assignment: CDR1 KGHSH and CDR2 LQKENI.

A few counts support this clone. The rearrangement joins TRBV7-8 to TRBJ2-5, with 9 bases that match TRBD1. J gave up 4 bases and V 5 bases, and 2 bases lay outside the gene matches. The CDR3 runs to 13 residues. Germline V gives CDR1 SGHVS, CDR2 FQNEAQ. CDR3 DNA: TGTGCCAGCAGCCCGGACAGGGGAGAGACCCAGTACTTC. Its translation is CASSPDRGETQYF. The full variable domain, completed using reference TRBV7-8 and TRBJ2-5, is GAGVSQSPRYKVAKRGQDVALRCDPISGHVSLFWYQQALGQGPEFLTYFQNEAQLDKSGLPSDRFFAERPEGSVSTLKIQRTQQEDSAVYLCASSPDRGETQYFGPGTRLLVL.

This clone was counted a single time. Just one base apart from a much larger clone, this may be a read error. The chain joins TRBV14 to TRBJ2-7, with D possibly called TRBD1 or TRBD2 (7 bases each). CDR3 length equals 14 residues. Germline lookup yields CDR1 SGHDN and CDR2 FVKESK. In DNA, the CDR3 is TGTGCCAGCAGCCCCTGGGGAGGGGGCTACGAGAAGTACTTC. Protein product: CASSPWGGGYEKYF. The whole variable domain, filled in from reference TRBV14 and TRBJ2-7, reads EAGVTQFPSHSVIEKGQTVTLRCDPISGHDNLYWYRRVMGKEIKFLLHFVKESKQDESGMPNNRFLAERTGGTYSTLKVQPAELEDSGVYFCASSPWGGGYEKYFGPGTRLTVT.

With respect to this clone: With a much larger clone just one base away, this may be a read error. The genes are TRBV11-1 and TRBJ2-1, with 7 bases aligning to TRBD2. CDR3 length equals 15 residues. Per the germline V gene, CDR1 is SGHAT and CDR2 is FQDESV (reference sequence). Trimming took 5 bases from V and 5 from J; bases not matched to a gene: 9. The DNA for the CDR3 is TGTGCCAGCAGCACAAGTGGACTAGAGGACAATGAGCAGTTCTTC. Amino acid sequence: CASSTSGLEDNEQFF.

The chain is built from TRBV20-1 and TRBJ2-7; D is uncertain. V lost 6 bases to trimming and J lost 3 bases, with 9 bases between them. The CDR3 is 11 residues long. Germline CDR1 reads DFQATT; CDR2 reads SNEGSKA (reference sequence). The chain's CDR3 is CSAPEGYEQYF. For the CDR3, the DNA is TGCAGTGCACCGGAAGGCTACGAGCAGTACTTC.

In its sample, this clone was seen a few times. The chain joins TRBV28 to TRBJ2-7; D perhaps matches TRBD2 (6 bases). Per the germline V gene, CDR1 is MDHEN and CDR2 is SYDVKM. The CDR3 sequence is 14 residues long. The V end lost 5 bases, the J end lost 2 bases, and 13 bases lay between the germline ends. The CDR3 loop is CASSPLANTYEQYF. DNA of the CDR3: TGTGCCAGCAGTCCGCTAGCGAATACCTACGAGCAGTACTTC.

In regard to this clone: With a much larger clone just one base away, this may be a read error. The chain uses TRBV20-1 and TRBJ1-4, with D maybe TRBD1 (6 bases). The germline V gene has CDR1 DFQATT and CDR2 SNEGSKA (reference sequence). The CDR3 is 14 residues long. This CDR3 is CSARVRGKNEELFF. The DNA for the CDR3 is TGCAGTGCTCGCGTCAGGGGAAAAAATGAAGAACTGTTTTTT.

In this sample, this clone is medium-sized. The chain carries TRBV30 and TRBJ2-5; 10 nucleotides line up with TRBD1. CDR1 and CDR2 from the germline V gene are GTSNPN and SVGIG (reference sequence). The CDR3 consists of 14 residues. J lost 5 bases, V lost 1 base, and 4 bases had no gene match. The CDR3 region is CAWSATGGWETQYF. In DNA, the CDR3 is TGTGCCTGGAGTGCGACAGGGGGCTGGGAGACCCAGTACTTC.

V is TRBV7-9 and J is TRBJ1-5, with 9 bases fitting TRBD1. The CDR3 runs 15 residues. J gave up 7 bases and V 5 bases, and 9 bases lay outside the gene matches. CDR1 SEHNR and CDR2 FQNEAQ come from the germline V gene (reference sequence). The CDR3 protein is CASSDGQGSGQPQHF. The CDR3 region has the DNA TGTGCCAGCAGCGACGGACAGGGGAGTGGACAGCCCCAGCATTTT.

In this sample, this clone turned up many times. The chain joins TRBV20-1 to TRBJ1-2, with no clear D. CDR1 and CDR2 (germline): DFQATT, SNEGSKA (reference sequence). V shed 5 bases and J shed 7 bases, with 11 bases lying between them. CDR3 length equals 11 residues. The CDR3 sequence: CSARQRRGYTF. CDR3 coding DNA: TGCAGTGCTCGCCAACGGCGTGGCTACACCTTC.

V is TRBV28 and J is TRBJ1-2; possibly TRBD1 for D (6 bases). V lost 5 bases to trimming and J lost 3 bases, with 19 bases between them. This CDR3 comprises 16 residues. From germline, CDR1 is MDHEN and CDR2 SYDVKM. The CDR3 region is CASSPYLGGSHYGYTF. The CDR3, as DNA: TGTGCCAGCAGTCCTTACCTCGGGGGCAGCCACTATGGCTACACCTTC.

A few counts support this clone. This chain links TRBV6-1 with TRBJ2-7, with D possibly matching TRBD1 (6 bases). In germline, CDR1 is MNHNS, CDR2 SASEGT. The CDR3 covers 14 residues. Trimming left V 6 bases short and J 5 bases short, with 17 bases between. The CDR3 DNA reads as TGTGCCAGCAGGGACCCGGGACATACCCACGAGCAGTACTTC. Amino acid sequence: CASRDPGHTHEQYF.

This clone was seen a handful of times. The chain links TRBV19 to TRBJ2-5, with D perhaps TRBD2 (6 bases). Germline-derived CDR1 and CDR2 are LNHDA and SQIVND (reference sequence). V lost 3 bases to trimming and J lost 4 bases, with 12 bases between them. The CDR3 is 14 residues long. CDR3 nucleotide sequence: TGTGCCAGTAGTATGGGGGGAGGACCAGAGACCCAGTACTTC. It specifies CASSMGGGPETQYF.

The chain carries TRBV6-1 and TRBJ2-7, with D maybe TRBD1 (6 bases). The CDR3 is 13 amino acids. Germline V gives CDR1 MNHNS, CDR2 SASEGT. Trimming removed 4 bases from V and 7 bases from J, with 14 bases in between. The CDR3 spells CASSGQGRREQYF. The CDR3 DNA is TGTGCCAGCAGTGGGCAGGGGCGGAGGGAGCAGTACTTC.

This clone was counted a few times. The junction departs from the called germline gene at one end, perhaps through a read error. V and J are TRBV27 and TRBJ2-3, with D possibly TRBD1 on 5 matching bases. CDR3 length equals 18 residues. Germline V CDR1 and CDR2: MNHEY, SMNVEV (reference sequence). CDR3 protein: CASSFFPSKGINTYTQYF. The CDR3 nucleotides read TGTGCCAGCAGTTTTTTTCCCTCCAAGGGGATAAACACATATACGCAGTATTTT.

This clone was recorded a few times. A much larger clone differs from this one at a single base, so this may be a read error. The chain couples TRBV27 to TRBJ2-7; 10 positions match TRBD2. The V gene end was trimmed by 8 bases and the J gene end by 5 bases; junction bases not matched to a gene: 12. There are 15 residues in the CDR3. Germline CDR1 MNHEY, CDR2 SMNVEV (reference sequence). CDR3 residues: CASASGRALGNEQYF. CDR3 DNA sequence: TGTGCCAGCGCGAGCGGGAGGGCCCTGGGGAACGAGCAGTACTTC.

The chain employs TRBV19 and TRBJ1-4; D is unresolved. This CDR3 comprises 15 residues. CDR1 and CDR2 (germline): LNHDA, SQIVND (reference sequence). Trimming cost V 5 bases and J 7 bases, with 17 bases left between them. CDR3 region: CASSSSSGWGEKLFF. As DNA, the CDR3 is TGTGCCAGTAGTTCCAGCTCGGGTTGGGGTGAAAAACTGTTTTTT. The whole variable domain, filled in from reference TRBV19 and TRBJ1-4, reads DGGITQSPKYLFRKEGQNVTLSCEQNLNHDAMYWYRQDPGQGLRLIYYSQIVNDFQKGDIAEGYSVSREKKESFPLTVTSAQKNPTAFYLCASSSSSGWGEKLFFGSGTQLSVL.

The chain links TRBV6-1 to TRBJ2-2; no clear D gene. The CDR3 runs to 13 residues. Trimming left V 1 base short and J 8 bases short, with 8 bases between. Germline V lookup: CDR1 MNHNS, CDR2 SASEGT. In DNA form, the CDR3 reads TGTGCCAGCAGTGAAGTCATAGGAGGGGAGCTGTTTTTT. Protein: CASSEVIGGELFF.

This clone has more than one count but fewer than ten. V is TRBV12-3 or TRBV12-4 and J is TRBJ2-3; D perhaps matches TRBD1 (5 bases). The V end lost 1 base, the J end lost 8 bases, and 13 bases lay between the germline ends. This CDR3 contains 14 residues. This chain's CDR3 is CASSLEDWGSTQYF. In DNA form, the CDR3 reads TGTGCCAGCAGTTTAGAAGATTGGGGCAGTACGCAGTATTTT.

The chain links TRBV7-2 to TRBJ2-7; TRBD1 is a possible D gene (6 bases). In germline, CDR1 is SGHTA, CDR2 FQGNSA. Deletions cut 4 bases from V and 3 bases from J, with 16 bases between. This CDR3 is built from 15 residues. The CDR3 DNA sequence: TGTGCCAGCAGCTCTGGCCCAGGACAGAACTACGAGCAGTACTTC. This gives the protein CASSSGPGQNYEQYF.

Ten or more counts support this clone. This chain uses TRBV2 with TRBJ2-3; D gene uncertain. Germline V gene lookup returns CDR1 SNHLY and CDR2 FYNNEI. V dropped 8 bases and J dropped 5 bases, with 11 bases sitting between them. The CDR3 has 12 residues. In nucleotides, the CDR3 is TGTGCCAGCCGTGCGGAAGGAGATACGCAGTATTTT. It is translated as CASRAEGDTQYF.

V and J are TRBV6-1 and TRBJ1-1; D remains unclear. CDR3 length equals 11 residues. CDR1 MNHNS and CDR2 SASEGT come from the germline V gene. V was trimmed by 4 bases and J by 2 bases, leaving 2 bases between them. The CDR3 DNA sequence: TGTGCCAGCAGTGCCAACACTGAAGCTTTCTTT. This encodes CASSANTEAFF.